Listed below are T cell receptor beta chains from one sample, sequenced in a study of PD-L1 blockade in urothelial cancer. Libraries were prepared by immunoSEQ multiplex PCR; TCRdb keeps only in-frame clonotypes and omits some of them. The table lists fewer than 95,000 clones, roughly 89% of them singletons, with roughly 2% in the top ten. Sequencing was performed on PBMCs, taken around atezolizumab (anti-PD-L1) treatment. The receptors shown here come from a man in his sixties with urothelial cancer. CDR3s include the opening cysteine and the closing phenylalanine or tryptophan. Fields, in order: CDR3 DNA, CDR3 protein, V gene, clone size, D gene, J gene. D genes are given only for firm matches. The size of a clone is reported for some rows only, either as once, few or many, or as a class for expanded clones.

CDR3 DNA: TGTGCCAGCAGTTACGACAGGGTCGAGTTCTTC
CDR3 protein: CASSYDRVEFF
V gene: TRBV6-1
clone size: once
D gene: TRBD1
J gene: TRBJ2-1

CDR3 DNA: TGTGCCAGCAGTGGGGGACAGGGGGAGACCCAGTACTTC
CDR3 protein: CASSGGQGETQYF
V gene: TRBV2
clone size: .
D gene: TRBD1
J gene: TRBJ2-5

CDR3 DNA: TGTGCCACCAGTCCAGGGGATTCGAGGTATGGCTACACCTTC
CDR3 protein: CATSPGDSRYGYTF
V gene: TRBV15
clone size: .
D gene: .
J gene: TRBJ1-2

CDR3 DNA: TGCGCCAGCAGCCATACTAGCGGGGGAGATACGCAGTATTTT
CDR3 protein: CASSHTSGGDTQYF
V gene: TRBV5-1
clone size: once
D gene: TRBD2
J gene: TRBJ2-3

CDR3 DNA: TGTGCCAGCAGCTGGACAGGGATCTCTGGAAACACCATATATTTT
CDR3 protein: CASSWTGISGNTIYF
V gene: TRBV5-4
clone size: .
D gene: TRBD1
J gene: TRBJ1-3

CDR3 DNA: TGTGCCAGCAGCTTAGAATCCACCACTCCGATCGGGCAGTTCTTC
CDR3 protein: CASSLESTTPIGQFF
V gene: TRBV7-9
clone size: .
D gene: .
J gene: TRBJ2-1

CDR3 DNA: TGTGCCAGCTCACCAGTGGCAGGGATTGCTCAGGAGCAGTACTTC
CDR3 protein: CASSPVAGIAQEQYF
V gene: TRBV18
clone size: once
D gene: .
J gene: TRBJ2-7

CDR3 DNA: TGTGCCAGCAGTTACGGCCGGACCCCCGGGAACGAGCAGTACTTC
CDR3 protein: CASSYGRTPGNEQYF
V gene: TRBV6-5
clone size: .
D gene: .
J gene: TRBJ2-7

CDR3 DNA: TGTGCCAGCACCGAGAGTACGGGAGGTTCACCCCTCCACTTT
CDR3 protein: CASTESTGGSPLHF
V gene: TRBV6-1
clone size: .
D gene: .
J gene: TRBJ1-6

CDR3 DNA: TGTGCCAGCTGGGGAGGGCCGGGCTACGAGCAGTACTTC
CDR3 protein: CASWGGPGYEQYF
V gene: TRBV11-2
clone size: once
D gene: TRBD2
J gene: TRBJ2-7

CDR3 DNA: TGTGCCAGCAGTGATGGCAGGGTGACGGCGTCCTCCTACAATGAGCAGTTCTTC
CDR3 protein: CASSDGRVTASSYNEQFF
V gene: TRBV6-1
clone size: .
D gene: .
J gene: TRBJ2-1

CDR3 DNA: TGTGCCAGCAGTGAAGGGACTAGCCGTCGGGAGCTGTTTTTT
CDR3 protein: CASSEGTSRRELFF
V gene: TRBV6-1
clone size: .
D gene: TRBD2
J gene: TRBJ2-2

CDR3 DNA: TGTGCCAGCAGCGCGGGACAGGGAAACGGCAATCAGCCCCAGCATTTT
CDR3 protein: CASSAGQGNGNQPQHF
V gene: TRBV9
clone size: .
D gene: TRBD1
J gene: TRBJ1-5

CDR3 DNA: TGCGCCAGCCGGATGGGTAGCGGTACCGGGGAGCTGTTTTTT
CDR3 protein: CASRMGSGTGELFF
V gene: TRBV10-2
clone size: .
D gene: .
J gene: TRBJ2-2

CDR3 DNA: TGTGCCAGCAGTTTTGTCGGGACAGCTGGAAACACCATATATTTT
CDR3 protein: CASSFVGTAGNTIYF
V gene: TRBV28
clone size: .
D gene: TRBD1
J gene: TRBJ1-3

CDR3 DNA: TGTGCCAGCAGCTTAGCGGGAGGCGAAACCGGGGAGCTGTTTTTT
CDR3 protein: CASSLAGGETGELFF
V gene: TRBV7-2
clone size: .
D gene: .
J gene: TRBJ2-2

CDR3 DNA: TGTGCCACCGACGGGAGGGGGGCGGTGAGCAATGAGCAGTTCTTC
CDR3 protein: CATDGRGAVSNEQFF
V gene: TRBV10-3
clone size: .
D gene: TRBD2
J gene: TRBJ2-1

CDR3 DNA: TGTGCCAGCAGCTTAAGCCCGACAGGCTCGGGAAGGGAGACCCAGTACTTC
CDR3 protein: CASSLSPTGSGRETQYF
V gene: TRBV7-9
clone size: once
D gene: .
J gene: TRBJ2-5

CDR3 DNA: TGCAGCGTTGAATGGGGGGGGGAGACCCAGTACTTC
CDR3 protein: CSVEWGGETQYF
V gene: TRBV29-1
clone size: .
D gene: TRBD2
J gene: TRBJ2-5

CDR3 DNA: TGTGCCAGCAGTGAACGCCCACTGGGAGATTCACCCCTCCACTTT
CDR3 protein: CASSERPLGDSPLHF
V gene: TRBV6-1
clone size: few
D gene: .
J gene: TRBJ1-6

CDR3 DNA: TGTGCCTGGAGTGGGGACAGGACGGATGAAAAACTGTTTTTT
CDR3 protein: CAWSGDRTDEKLFF
V gene: TRBV30
clone size: .
D gene: TRBD1
J gene: TRBJ1-4

CDR3 DNA: TGTGCCAGTAGTTCACAGGGCCCGAACACCGGGGAGCTGTTTTTT
CDR3 protein: CASSSQGPNTGELFF
V gene: TRBV19
clone size: .
D gene: .
J gene: TRBJ2-2

CDR3 DNA: TGTGCCAGCAGTGCGGGACTAGCGGGAGTCCTTTTACAGTTCTTC
CDR3 protein: CASSAGLAGVLLQFF
V gene: TRBV28
clone size: few
D gene: TRBD2
J gene: TRBJ2-1

CDR3 DNA: TGTGCCAGCAGACGCCGGACTAGCGGGATGTACGAGCAGTACTTC
CDR3 protein: CASRRRTSGMYEQYF
V gene: TRBV6-5
clone size: .
D gene: TRBD2
J gene: TRBJ2-7

CDR3 DNA: TGTGCCAGCAGCTTAGGCCTAGCGTCTGATACGCAGTATTTT
CDR3 protein: CASSLGLASDTQYF
V gene: TRBV11-2
clone size: .
D gene: .
J gene: TRBJ2-3

CDR3 DNA: TGCAGCGTTGAAGCAGGGGCCAATGAGCAGTTCTTC
CDR3 protein: CSVEAGANEQFF
V gene: TRBV29-1
clone size: .
D gene: .
J gene: TRBJ2-1

CDR3 DNA: TGTGCCAGCTCACCGCTAGCGGGATTCTCTGGGGCCAACGTCCTGACTTTC
CDR3 protein: CASSPLAGFSGANVLTF
V gene: TRBV18
clone size: .
D gene: TRBD2
J gene: TRBJ2-6